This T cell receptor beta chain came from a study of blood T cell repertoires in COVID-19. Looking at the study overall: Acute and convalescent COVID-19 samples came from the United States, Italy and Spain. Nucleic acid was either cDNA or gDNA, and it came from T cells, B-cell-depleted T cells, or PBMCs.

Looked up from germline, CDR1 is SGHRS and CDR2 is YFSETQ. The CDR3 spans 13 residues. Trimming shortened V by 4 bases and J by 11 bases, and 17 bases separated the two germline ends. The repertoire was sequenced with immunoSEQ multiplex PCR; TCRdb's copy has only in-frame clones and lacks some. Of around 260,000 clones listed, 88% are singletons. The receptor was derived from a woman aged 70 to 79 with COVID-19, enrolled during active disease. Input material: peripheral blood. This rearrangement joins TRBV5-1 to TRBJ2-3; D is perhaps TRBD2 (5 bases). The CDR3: CASSPIQRSGQYF. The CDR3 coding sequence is TGCGCCAGCAGCCCAATACAGAGGAGCGGGCAGTATTTT.